The rows below give T cell receptor beta chains drawn from one sample of a study of response to subunit inactivated influenza vaccine. MiXCR was run by TCRdb on the RT-PCR reads, yielding one entry per CDR3 protein. The sample has hundreds of thousands of distinct CDR3 sequences, approximately 16% seen once; the top ten hold about 3%. This specimen was CD4+ T cells sorted from PBMCs, taken around 25 months after vaccination. The receptor set was obtained from a man aged 50 to 75 who received an inactivated influenza vaccine. Each CDR3 is given with its conserved first and last residue. The order of the fields is J gene, D gene, V gene, clone size, CDR3 DNA, CDR3 protein. A D gene is named only where the DNA matches it firmly. Not every row has a clone size; where given, it reads once, few, many or a size class.

j_call: TRBJ1-5; d_call: -; v_call: TRBV5-1; clone_size: few; cdr3_nt: TGCGCCAGCAGCTTGGCACCCCTAGGCAATCAGCCCCAGCATTTT; cdr3_aa: CASSLAPLGNQPQHF
j_call: TRBJ1-5; d_call: TRBD1; v_call: TRBV12-3/TRBV12-4; clone_size: -; cdr3_nt: TGTGCCAGCAGTAACAGGGGGATGGGGCCCCAGCATTTT; cdr3_aa: CASSNRGMGPQHF
j_call: TRBJ1-5; d_call: TRBD1; v_call: TRBV6-1; clone_size: -; cdr3_nt: TGTGCCAGCAGCCCGGCGGGACAGGGGAATCAGCCCCAGCATTTT; cdr3_aa: CASSPAGQGNQPQHF
j_call: TRBJ2-3; d_call: TRBD2; v_call: TRBV10-3; clone_size: -; cdr3_nt: TGTGCCATCAGTGAACGGGGAACTAGCGGGAAAGATACGCAGTATTTT; cdr3_aa: CAISERGTSGKDTQYF
j_call: TRBJ2-7; d_call: -; v_call: TRBV12-3/TRBV12-4; clone_size: few; cdr3_nt: TGTGCCAGCAGTTTGGACTTTGCCGAGCAGTACTTC; cdr3_aa: CASSLDFAEQYF
j_call: TRBJ2-7; d_call: -; v_call: TRBV27; clone_size: -; cdr3_nt: TGTGCCAGCTGGGCGGGAACCTCCTACGAGCAGTACTTC; cdr3_aa: CASWAGTSYEQYF
j_call: TRBJ2-2; d_call: -; v_call: TRBV11-2; clone_size: few; cdr3_nt: TGTGCCAGCAGCCCCAGGGGAGCGACTTATGCCGGGGAGCTGTTTTTT; cdr3_aa: CASSPRGATYAGELFF
j_call: TRBJ2-5; d_call: -; v_call: TRBV11-2; clone_size: -; cdr3_nt: TGTGCCAGCAGCTTAGTTTCTTTTGTCAGCGTCGGGACCCAGTACTTC; cdr3_aa: CASSLVSFVSVGTQYF
j_call: TRBJ2-2; d_call: -; v_call: TRBV5-5; clone_size: few; cdr3_nt: TGTGCCAGCAGCTTATGGGGAACGAACACCGGGGAGCTGTTTTTT; cdr3_aa: CASSLWGTNTGELFF
j_call: TRBJ1-1; d_call: -; v_call: TRBV20-1; clone_size: many; cdr3_nt: TGCAGTGCCACGAAAATGACATCCTCCCTCTTT; cdr3_aa: CSATKMTSSLF
j_call: TRBJ2-7; d_call: -; v_call: TRBV7-2; clone_size: few; cdr3_nt: TGTGCCAGCAGCTTAGTGGAGGGCCCCTACGAGCAGTACTTC; cdr3_aa: CASSLVEGPYEQYF
j_call: TRBJ2-7; d_call: -; v_call: TRBV7-9; clone_size: -; cdr3_nt: TGTGCCAGCAGCACCTTGGGTAGGTCCTACGAGCAGTACTTC; cdr3_aa: CASSTLGRSYEQYF
j_call: TRBJ1-2; d_call: -; v_call: TRBV20-1; clone_size: -; cdr3_nt: TGCAGTGCTAACGGGGGGCTCTATGGCTACACCTTC; cdr3_aa: CSANGGLYGYTF
j_call: TRBJ1-2; d_call: TRBD1; v_call: TRBV12-3/TRBV12-4; clone_size: few; cdr3_nt: TGTGCCAGCAGCCCACAGGGGGCGCTTTATGGCTACACCTTC; cdr3_aa: CASSPQGALYGYTF
j_call: TRBJ2-1; d_call: -; v_call: TRBV5-1; clone_size: few; cdr3_nt: TGCGCCAGCAGCGAACAGTTGGGCCATGAGCAGTTCTTC; cdr3_aa: CASSEQLGHEQFF
j_call: TRBJ2-1; d_call: -; v_call: TRBV29-1; clone_size: few; cdr3_nt: TGCAGCGTTGAAGATCATTGGGGAAATGAGCAGTTCTTC; cdr3_aa: CSVEDHWGNEQFF
j_call: TRBJ1-2; d_call: -; v_call: TRBV20-1; clone_size: -; cdr3_nt: TGCTGTGCTAGAGATCGCCACCTGGGACGGACTGATTATGGCTACACCTTC; cdr3_aa: CCARDRHLGRTDYGYTF
j_call: TRBJ2-3; d_call: TRBD2; v_call: TRBV3-1; clone_size: -; cdr3_nt: TGTGCCAGCAGCCAGAGCGCGGGGGGTCCGGGTACGCAGTATTTT; cdr3_aa: CASSQSAGGPGTQYF
j_call: TRBJ2-3; d_call: -; v_call: TRBV10-3; clone_size: -; cdr3_nt: TGTGCCATCAGTGAGGCCGGGGCGCCCCGCACAGATACGCAGTATTTT; cdr3_aa: CAISEAGAPRTDTQYF
j_call: TRBJ2-3; d_call: -; v_call: TRBV29-1; clone_size: -; cdr3_nt: TGCAGCGTTGGCGGGGAGAGCACAGATACGCAGTATTTT; cdr3_aa: CSVGGESTDTQYF
j_call: TRBJ2-3; d_call: -; v_call: TRBV4-3; clone_size: many; cdr3_nt: TGCGCCAGCAGCCAAGACTACAGGGACCCTGTCACAGATACGCAGTATTTT; cdr3_aa: CASSQDYRDPVTDTQYF
j_call: TRBJ1-1; d_call: TRBD1; v_call: TRBV6-6; clone_size: few; cdr3_nt: TGTGCCAGCAGTTACACCCGGGACAGGATAACTGAAGCTTTCTTT; cdr3_aa: CASSYTRDRITEAFF
j_call: TRBJ2-5; d_call: -; v_call: TRBV5-1; clone_size: -; cdr3_nt: TGCGCCAGCAGCTTGGTGGGGGGAACAGAGACCCAGTACTTC; cdr3_aa: CASSLVGGTETQYF
j_call: TRBJ1-1; d_call: -; v_call: TRBV6-1; clone_size: -; cdr3_nt: TGTGCCAGCAGTGTGGACAGATTAAACACTGAAGCTTTCTTT; cdr3_aa: CASSVDRLNTEAFF
j_call: TRBJ2-5; d_call: -; v_call: TRBV29-1; clone_size: -; cdr3_nt: TGCAGCGTTGAGGAATGGGCGGGCCAAGAGACCCAGTACTTC; cdr3_aa: CSVEEWAGQETQYF
j_call: TRBJ2-4; d_call: TRBD1; v_call: TRBV5-1; clone_size: many; cdr3_nt: TGCGCCAGCAGCCTAGACCAGACAGGGTTTGCGGCCAAAAACATTCAGTACTTC; cdr3_aa: CASSLDQTGFAAKNIQYF
j_call: TRBJ2-7; d_call: -; v_call: TRBV3-1; clone_size: -; cdr3_nt: TGTGCCAGCAGCCAAGATAACAGGGTCCTTCCCTACGAGCAGTACTTC; cdr3_aa: CASSQDNRVLPYEQYF
j_call: TRBJ2-4; d_call: -; v_call: TRBV6-2/TRBV6-3; clone_size: few; cdr3_nt: TGTGCCAGCAGAGGGTTAAGGGGCAAAAACATTCAGTACTTC; cdr3_aa: CASRGLRGKNIQYF
j_call: TRBJ2-7; d_call: -; v_call: TRBV9; clone_size: few; cdr3_nt: TGTGCCAGCAGCAACCGGGACCGGACGGTGTACGAGCAGTACTTC; cdr3_aa: CASSNRDRTVYEQYF
j_call: TRBJ2-1; d_call: TRBD1; v_call: TRBV6-1; clone_size: few; cdr3_nt: TGTGCCAGCAGTGAAAACAGGGGGGAGCAGTTCTTC; cdr3_aa: CASSENRGEQFF
j_call: TRBJ2-1; d_call: TRBD1; v_call: TRBV11-1; clone_size: few; cdr3_nt: TGTGCCAGCAGCGTCGGGACAGGGGTTATTCTGGGCAATGAGCAGTTCTTC; cdr3_aa: CASSVGTGVILGNEQFF
j_call: TRBJ2-2; d_call: TRBD1; v_call: TRBV28; clone_size: -; cdr3_nt: TGTGCCAGCAGGACATCGGACAGGCTCACCGGGGAGCTGTTTTTT; cdr3_aa: CASRTSDRLTGELFF
j_call: TRBJ1-2; d_call: -; v_call: TRBV5-8; clone_size: -; cdr3_nt: TGTGCCAGCAGCCTAACCCCAGCCTACTATGGCTACACCTTC; cdr3_aa: CASSLTPAYYGYTF
j_call: TRBJ1-4; d_call: TRBD1; v_call: TRBV28; clone_size: -; cdr3_nt: TGTGCCAGCAGTCGGATTACAGGGGGCATAAATGAAAAACTGTTTTTT; cdr3_aa: CASSRITGGINEKLFF
j_call: TRBJ1-2; d_call: -; v_call: TRBV12-3/TRBV12-4; clone_size: -; cdr3_nt: TGTGCCAGCAGTTTATCGCGGGCAGGTGATGGCTACACCTTC; cdr3_aa: CASSLSRAGDGYTF
j_call: TRBJ1-5; d_call: -; v_call: TRBV20-1; clone_size: few; cdr3_nt: TGCAGTGCTAGTGAGGGTCTTGGCAATCAGCCCCAGCATTTT; cdr3_aa: CSASEGLGNQPQHF
j_call: TRBJ1-1; d_call: -; v_call: TRBV6-2/TRBV6-3; clone_size: few; cdr3_nt: TGTGCCAGCAGACGCGACACTAGCACTGAAGCTTTCTTT; cdr3_aa: CASRRDTSTEAFF